This TCR beta chain originates from a study of T cell responses to AZD1222 COVID-19 vaccine (dated by TCRdb to 2020 to 2023). Notes on the research overall: TCR sequencing covered more than 230 trial participants: 207 given two doses of AZD1222 and 26 given two doses of MenACWY control vaccine. Trial participants were enrolled by age into subgroups of 18-55, 56-69 and 70-plus years, and 148, 28 and 57 TCR-sequenced participants, respectively, were included in these subgroups. Results and caveats for the whole study, not just this receptor: Only five to seven AZD1222 recipients were SARS-CoV-2 seropositive at baseline, limiting conclusions about previously exposed vaccinees. Because no samples from the day 14 peak response were available, repertoires could be characterized only after the peak T cell response. Nearly half of unique spike-specific TCRs reportedly recognized epitopes outside regions mutated in the B.1.351 and B.1.1.7 variants. The vaccine-associated CD4 TCRs covered the entire spike protein, and the dominant responses fell in regions 160-218 and 743-854. The 56-69-year group was small, and its depth increase did not reach significance, likely because of low power. Most participants were white British and females outnumbered males, and the authors suggested that clonal diversity may have been underestimated. After two AZD1222 doses, both the breadth and the depth of spike-specific TCRs were significantly higher than at day 0 and than in MenACWY recipients.

The sample's time point label is to be understood as: about 28 days (+/-7) after the second vaccine dose. Per the publication, the treatment or condition label means: meningococcal conjugate vaccine given as trial control. Vaccinee samples were obtained from the UK trials COV001 and COV002, which included a single-blind randomized controlled phase 2/3 trial of AZD1222 (ChAdOx1 nCoV-19) in healthy adults. For TCRbeta chain sequencing, PBMC samples from trial participants were taken at day 0 and at day 28 after the second dose. This clone was picked up many times. Its antigen is unknown. Qualities for individual bases were not recorded, and no much larger clone is one base off. The CDR3 regions of human TCRbeta chains were subjected to immunosequencing. Processing in the source paper ran as follows. Repertoire TCRs were matched against a reference library of SARS-CoV-2-specific TCRs generated with the MIRA antigen-specificity platform. Breadth was defined as the fraction of unique TCRs that were SARS-CoV-2-associated, and depth was defined as the fraction of total T cells that were SARS-CoV-2-associated. Each spike-specific TCR was assigned to its reactive spike region and to a CD4 or CD8 class using the MIRA data. Log10-transformed breadth and depth values were compared by one-way ANOVA with Sidak's multiple comparisons tests. TCRdb took over this immuneACCESS table, retaining in-frame rearrangements with V and J assigned. Such tables are incomplete; in checked studies, under half of the missing clones stem from an unresolved V gene, and the remainder is unexplained. The DNA was the basis for D and trimming; V, J and clone size are from that table. Counted in this sample were approximately 210,000 clones; 90% to 95% of them appeared once. Jointly, the top ten make up 1.7% of the sample.

CDR1 MNHNY and CDR2 SVGAGI were looked up in the germline V gene (reference sequence). Trimming at the junction amounts to 6 bases on V and 1 base on J, and the germline ends lie 12 bases apart. From the cysteine up to the phenylalanine, the CDR3 has a length of 14 residues. Of all the DNA, just the CDR3 is kept, 42 bases in frame from base 1. This receptor chain uses TRBV6-6 and TRBJ1-1, with the D gene too uncertain to name. Sequenced here: peripheral blood, sampled 28 days after the second dose of the MenACWY control vaccine. This receptor was identified in an adult who received the MenACWY meningococcal vaccine as a control. In nucleotides, the sequence is TGTGCCAGCAGCCCTGGACTGACGAACACTGAAGCTTTCTTT. It translates to CASSPGLTNTEAFF.